Below are 19 T cell receptor beta chains sequenced from a single sample in a study of preoperative IRX-2 immunotherapy in early breast cancer. The method was immunoSEQ multiplex PCR; TCRdb's version includes in-frame clones alone and lacks a portion of them. The data contain around 6,000 clones, roughly 70% of them singletons. Treatment of the sample: preoperative locoregional IRX-2 cytokine immunotherapy. The input for sequencing was tumor tissue, taken before IRX-2 immunotherapy. Receptor source: a human donor with breast cancer.

The V gene is TRBV19, the J gene TRBJ2-3, with a tentative D call TRBD1 (5 bases). Germline CDR1 LNHDA, CDR2 SQIVND (reference sequence). The CDR3 runs to 15 residues. V was shortened by 4 bases and J by 0 bases, with 11 bases between the two germline ends. The CDR3 reads CASSTGLTSTDTQYF. The CDR3 DNA follows: TGTGCCAGTAGTACAGGGCTAACAAGCACAGATACGCAGTATTTT.

The V call is TRBV6-1, the J call TRBJ2-7; TRBD1 matches 8 bases. Germline V CDR1 and CDR2: MNHNS, SASEGT. The CDR3 runs to 16 residues. The J segment lost 9 bases and the V segment lost 1 base, leaving 14 bases of the junction unmatched. CDR3 region: CASSEEGQASRVAQYF. For the CDR3, the DNA is TGTGCCAGCAGTGAAGAGGGACAGGCCTCCCGGGTTGCGCAGTACTTC.

The chain uses TRBV6-8 and TRBJ2-7; D remains ambiguous. CDR3 length: 14 amino acids. The ends were cut back, 5 bases at V and 2 bases at J, with 13 bases in the middle. Germline V gene data show CDR1 as MNHGY and CDR2 as SAAAGT. Here the CDR3 reads CASSDLSPPYEQYF. The CDR3, as DNA: TGTGCCAGCAGTGATCTCTCCCCGCCCTACGAGCAGTACTTC.

The rearrangement links TRBV7-6 to TRBJ1-1; tentatively, D is TRBD1 (6 bases). This CDR3 contains 17 residues. Trimming shortened V by 5 bases and J by 5 bases, and 24 bases separated the two germline ends. Germline CDR1 SGHVS, CDR2 FNYEAQ. The CDR3 DNA reads TGTGCCAGCAGCGGGGGGAGGCAGGGGAGGGCGAGGACTGAAGCTTTCTTT. It encodes CASSGGRQGRARTEAFF.

The chain has TRBV19 and TRBJ2-2; weak D call: TRBD2 (6 bases). The CDR3 spans 14 residues. Trimming removed 3 bases at V and 6 bases at J, with 11 bases between. Germline lookup yields CDR1 LNHDA and CDR2 SQIVND (reference sequence). The CDR3 nucleotides read TGTGCCAGTAGTATGTCCGGGGGTGCCGGGGAGCTGTTTTTT. Protein: CASSMSGGAGELFF.

This clone occurred a few times. This chain joins TRBV18 and TRBJ1-3; D perhaps matches TRBD1 (5 bases). The CDR3 spans 15 residues. Trimming removed 3 bases from V and 1 base from J, with 10 bases in between. The germline gives CDR1 KGHSH, CDR2 LQKENI. Here the CDR3 DNA reads TGTGCCAGCTCACCTCCAGGGCCGTCTGGAAACACCATATATTTT. It encodes CASSPPGPSGNTIYF.

This clone is a singleton in its sample. This chain links TRBV22-1 with TRBJ2-2; the table's D call, TRBD1, has no DNA check behind it. TRBV22-1 is tagged as a pseudogene. The CDR3 has 13 residues. This CDR3 is CASRQENTGELFF. The CDR3 coding sequence is TGTGCCAGCCGACAGGAAAACACCGGGGAGCTGTTTTTT.

The chain links TRBV19 to TRBJ1-1, with 7 positions matching TRBD1. Trimming at V came to 5 bases and at J to 0 bases, leaving 12 bases not matched to a gene. Per the germline V gene, CDR1 is LNHDA and CDR2 is SQIVND (reference sequence). The CDR3 loop spans 17 amino acids. The CDR3 nucleotides are TGTGCCAGTAGTTATAGTGTAGGGGGCTCCCTGAACACTGAAGCTTTCTTT. Encoded protein: CASSYSVGGSLNTEAFF.

The chain links TRBV18 to TRBJ1-1; tentative D call: TRBD1 (6 bases). The CDR3 is 15 residues long. The V end lost 0 bases, the J end lost 1 base, and 9 bases lay between the germline ends. Germline loops: CDR1 KGHSH, CDR2 LQKENI. CDR3 nucleotide sequence: TGTGCCAGCTCACCACCGATGGGACAGAACACTGAAGCTTTCTTT. The encoded protein is CASSPPMGQNTEAFF.

The V and J genes are TRBV10-3 and TRBJ2-5; D unresolved. CDR1 is ENHRY, CDR2 SYGVKD, per germline. V shed 0 bases and J shed 7 bases, with 12 bases lying between them. The CDR3 is 14 residues long. Here the CDR3 DNA reads TGTGCCATCAGTGAGTCGGAATTTTTAGGGACCCAGTACTTC. Its protein product is CAISESEFLGTQYF.

The gene calls are TRBV7-6 and TRBJ1-1, with a tentative D call TRBD1 (6 bases). The CDR3 is made up of 15 amino acids. Germline CDR1 and CDR2: SGHVS and FNYEAQ. Trimming cost V 4 bases and J 6 bases, with 18 bases left between them. Written as DNA, the CDR3 is TGTGCCAGCAGCTCTTTCGACGGGGGGCACGCTGAAGCTTTCTTT. Translating it yields CASSSFDGGHAEAFF.

This clone was observed a single time. The V and J genes are TRBV18 and TRBJ1-1, with 7 bases fitting TRBD1. After removal of 6 bases from V and 10 bases from J, the junction contained 11 bases not matched to a gene. The germline gives CDR1 KGHSH, CDR2 LQKENI. CDR3 size: 13 residues. The CDR3 reads CASSPTGPLGAFF. As DNA, the CDR3 is TGTGCCAGCTCCCCGACAGGGCCCCTAGGAGCTTTCTTT.

Comment on this clone: At one end, the junction sequence differs from germline, possibly due to a read error. This sequence joins TRBV6-8 and TRBJ2-5, with D perhaps matching TRBD2 (7 bases). The CDR3 length is 15 residues. The germline V gene has CDR1 MNHGY and CDR2 SAAAGT. CDR3 coding DNA: TGTGCCATCAGTCGGGAAGGGGGGGCCGATGAGACCCAGTACTTC. It is translated as CAISREGGADETQYF.

The J gene is TRBJ1-1, the V gene TRBV5-1; no firm D call. Trimming removed 4 bases from V and 1 base from J, with 14 bases in between. The CDR3 extends over 15 amino acids. Germline V lookup: CDR1 SGHRS, CDR2 YFSETQ. The CDR3 region is CASSPNGPGNTEAFF. CDR3 DNA sequence: TGCGCCAGCAGCCCGAATGGACCAGGGAACACTGAAGCTTTCTTT. Using reference TRBV5-1 and TRBJ1-1 for the parts outside the CDR3, the full variable domain is KAGVTQTPRYLIKTRGQQVTLSCSPISGHRSVSWYQQTPGQGLQFLFEYFSETQRNKGNFPGRFSGRQFSNSRSEMNVSTLELGDSALYLCASSPNGPGNTEAFFGQGTRLTVV.

The chain recombines TRBV18 with TRBJ2-1; weak D call: TRBD1 (5 bases). The V gene's germline CDR1 is KGHSH and CDR2 LQKENI. Trimming stripped 2 bases from V and 9 bases from J, with 8 bases between. The CDR3 runs to 12 residues. CDR3 in DNA: TGTGCCAGCTCACCAGCAGGGTTTGAGCAGTTCTTC. This sequence encodes CASSPAGFEQFF.

This clone was observed a handful of times. The rearrangement links TRBV29-1 to TRBJ2-1; D might be TRBD1 (6 bases). The germline V gene encodes CDR1 SQVTM and CDR2 ANQGSEA. Trimming cost V 4 bases and J 0 bases, with 10 bases left between them. This CDR3 spans 14 amino acids. The CDR3 region has the DNA TGCAGCGTTGCACGGGACAACTCCTACAATGAGCAGTTCTTC. Translation: CSVARDNSYNEQFF.

This chain links TRBV28 with TRBJ1-5; perhaps TRBD1 as D (5 bases). The CDR3 runs 15 residues. CDR1 is MDHEN and CDR2 is SYDVKM in the germline V gene. V was cut by 6 bases and J by 3 bases, with 15 bases left in between. In DNA, the CDR3 is TGTGCCAGCAGCCCCGGGGGGTGGCACAATCAGCCCCAGCATTTT. Translating gives CASSPGGWHNQPQHF.

This clone was seen only once. The rearrangement uses TRBV6-8 and TRBJ2-1; 10 bases align to TRBD2. The CDR3 has 15 amino acids. CDR1 is MNHGY and CDR2 is SAAAGT in the germline V gene. V lost 6 bases, J lost 4 bases, and 6 bases stayed unmatched. DNA of the CDR3: TGTGCCAGCAGAATAGCGGGGGGCGCATACAATGAGCAGTTCTTC. It is translated as CASRIAGGAYNEQFF.

The chain uses TRBV19 and TRBJ1-5, with TRBD1 matching over 7 bases. This CDR3 spans 18 amino acids. Germline CDR1 is LNHDA and CDR2 is SQIVND (reference sequence). V lost 4 bases to trimming and J lost 4 bases; unmatched junction nucleotides: 16. The chain's CDR3 is CASSNTKIQGPPNQPQHF. CDR3 nucleotide sequence: TGTGCCAGTAGTAACACTAAAATACAGGGGCCCCCTAATCAGCCCCAGCATTTT.